Reported below is one TCR beta chain. The antigen is unknown. Patients included in sequencing had previously demonstrated CD8+CD57+ cell expansion by flow cytometry. The patients all had a severe acquired aplastic anemia diagnosis. Patients had undergone no therapy by the time their blood was sampled. CDR3 and TCR beta VDJ profiling relied on genomic DNA as the template. TCRdb independently ran MiXCR on the reads; one entry per CDR3 protein. This sample yields over 150,000 distinct CDR3 sequences, of which just over 50% are seen a single time; more than 10% belongs to the top ten. The data were taken from a study of CD8+CD57+ T cells in acquired aplastic anemia. Background on the study: 3 to 3.5 ug was the average amount of DNA from sorted CD4+ and CD8+ cells. The study, taken as a whole, reports: Both patients and controls carried the same twenty-nine CD8+ CDR3 sequences.

Germline V gene data show CDR1 as SGHNT and CDR2 as YYREEE (reference sequence). This CDR3 has 14 residues. The J segment lost 3 bases and the V segment lost 3 bases, leaving 4 bases of the junction unmatched. This TCR derives from a human donor with aplastic anemia. Sample: sorted CD4+, CD8+, or CD8+CD57+ T cells (not recorded which) from PBMCs. The chain links TRBV5-4 to TRBJ2-7; 9 bases line up with TRBD1. CDR3 amino acids: CASSWGQGDYEQYF. CDR3 bases: TGTGCCAGCAGCTGGGGACAGGGCGACTACGAGCAGTACTTC.